Included here is one TCR beta chain sequence, with context. This clone's antigen is unknown. No much larger clonotype is one base removed from it; base qualities were not supplied. Library construction relied on the immunoSEQ multiplex PCR assay. A mixture of 60 forward primers for TCR Vbeta segments and 13 reverse primers for TCR Jbeta segments was used in the multiplex PCR. The CDR3 region of rearranged TCR beta genes was amplified from genomic DNA by a multiplex PCR assay. The amplified TCR beta libraries were sequenced on the Illumina HiSeq System as 87-base-pair reads. Turning to the authors' computational methods: A later analysis tallied 75 million to 85 million unique TCR beta chains across the 666 repertoires, and about 10 million of those chains were shared by two or more donors. Raw reads were error-corrected and collapsed into unique sequences with a nearest-neighbor algorithm that merged closely related sequences to remove PCR and sequencing errors. V, D and J gene segments were assigned by aligning CDR3 sequences to IMGT reference sequences. For a sequence to be retained, a match of at least six nucleotides was required to both a V gene segment and a J gene segment. Rearrangements were called productive when the CDR3 lacked stop codons and stayed in frame with V and J; all others were non-productive. CDR3 was defined by IMGT convention, running from the second conserved V-encoded cysteine to the conserved J-encoded phenylalanine. In an earlier analysis of roughly 580 of the donors, sequences lacking an unambiguous match to a single V gene segment were excluded. In an earlier analysis of 450 to 750 of the donors, a V segment was called functional when productive rearrangements were above 56.7%, and segregating when the standard deviation between donors exceeded 5%. A statistical classification framework was built for diagnosing cytomegalovirus status from the catalog of TCR beta chain sequences. In a later analysis, V and J genes were assigned by comparing TCR nucleotide sequences against IMGT/GENE-DB human TR gene sequences. In a later analysis, CDR3 sequences and most-parsimonious VDJ recombination scenarios were assigned using the TCRdist pipeline. In a later analysis, every TCR beta chain was defined by the combination of its CDR3 amino acid sequence and its V-gene family, and reads without a unique V-gene family were dropped. In a later analysis, several hundred highly shared, low-generation-probability nucleotide sequences were removed to address suspected cross-contamination and a sequencing artifact. A later analysis calculated a clonal expansion index for each public chain from normalized within-repertoire ranks of inferred template counts. A later analysis computed generation probabilities with a VDJ recombination model fitted to out-of-frame rearrangements, and checked the results against IGoR. In a later analysis, TCR-TCR, TCR-HLA and TCR-CMV co-occurrence was scored with hypergeometric tests, and a repertoire-size bias correction was applied to TCR pairs. False discovery rates were estimated in a later analysis by permuting HLA or CMV assignments 20 times. A later analysis grouped co-occurring TCRs with DBSCAN, adding TCRdist sequence similarity when clustering within HLA-allele-positive subsets. For co-occurrence clustering, repertoires with fewer than 30,000 or more than 120,000 public chains were excluded, along with five repertoires with anomalous nucleotide sharing. This is the immuneACCESS table as TCRdb keeps it, with only in-frame sequences that have V and J called. A part of the clones is gone; compared with another copy, unresolved V genes explain less than half, and the rest is unexplained. Clone size and V and J calls were adopted from that table, with D and trimming inferred from the DNA. The sample table holds fewer than 250,000 clones, of which roughly 80% were seen once. Together, the top ten hold 2.9% of the sample.

The trim is 3 bases for V and 7 bases for J, with a gap of 19 bases between the germline ends. Inclusive of the bounding cysteine and phenylalanine, the CDR3 is 17 residues long. Of the read, only the CDR3 DNA is kept; its 51 bases are in frame from base 1. CDR1 and CDR2, per the germline V gene (reference sequence), are MNHEY and SMNVEV. In total, over 600 healthy bone marrow donors made up the cohort. Cohort members were all nominally healthy when sampled, although unrecorded immune exposures were likely present. The donor was CMV seronegative and belonged to the group of 320 or so seronegative cohort members. Every donor gave a peripheral blood sample, and the peripheral blood mononuclear cells from that sample were used for TCR beta sequencing. Genomic DNA extraction from the blood cell samples was performed with the Qiagen DNeasy Blood Extraction Kit. This sample is part of a study of cytomegalovirus exposure and HLA in healthy donors (dated by TCRdb to between 2016 and 2019). With respect to the entire study: In an earlier analysis of roughly 590 of the donors, less than 350 Gb of sequence data and approximately 120 million unique TCR beta sequences from some 170 million T cells were reported. An early release covering around 630 HLA-typed donors comprised 250 to 350 gigabases of sequencing data and approximately 80 million unique TCR sequences. Both class I and class II loci were covered by HLA typing, at four-digit resolution. A later genetic analysis took genome-wide SNP genotypes for about three fifths of the 666 donors and used that subset as a discovery cohort. Across 300 to 400 genotyped donors of the cohort, an average of about 220,000 unique TCR beta nucleotide sequences per donor were sequenced, and around 20% of those sequences were non-productive. Donor age, sex, ethnicity and CMV serostatus were compiled alongside the repertoire data. Every discovery cohort repertoire had been produced on one sequencing platform. Typing coverage varied by locus: roughly 620-630 donors for A, B, C, DRB1 and DQB1; roughly 500 for DQA1; around 570 for DPA1; under 490 for DPB1. High-throughput TCR immunosequencing, statistical association of individual TCRs with disease status, and machine learning were combined to predict cytomegalovirus infection status. The T cell repertoires of under 750 subjects were profiled by immunosequencing and related to cytomegalovirus serostatus. To decide whether each TCR beta V gene segment behaved as functional or pseudogenic, an earlier analysis of some 540 of the donors relied on high-throughput TCR beta sequencing. Of the 300 to 450 genotyped donors, 75% to 85% were placed in the genetic ancestry cluster associated with self-reported Caucasian donors. About five DR-DQ haplotypes were treated as single units for association and clustering because of strong linkage in the cohort. Along with the roughly 670-subject first cohort, a separate validation cohort of 120 different subjects was used. In a later analysis, previously published TCR beta repertoires from hundreds of donors were re-analyzed and high-resolution HLA genotyping was added so that TCR occurrence patterns could be studied. The study was designed to test whether signatures of past pathogen exposure could be identified by cataloging public T cell receptors. In the later analysis, no new phenotypic data were used to find candidate immune exposures; instead, reliance was placed on TCR beta sequences and their occurrence across donors.

General conclusions and limits of the study: Immune exposure information for the cohort was limited to CMV serostatus. A later analysis reported that several top co-occurrence clusters appeared linked to parvovirus B19, influenza, CMV and Epstein-Barr virus. A further reported finding was that TCR beta sequences accurately predicted the HLA-A and HLA-B alleles for most subjects in the first cohort. Assigning TCR associations to individual alleles was difficult when HLA alleles, especially DR and DQ, strongly co-occurred. Broadly in line with IMGT annotations, most TCR beta V segments showed up in productive rearrangements about 87% or about 30% of the time in an earlier analysis of around 600 of the donors. Roughly uniform sequencing depth across donors was assumed in presence/absence analyses, although this assumption may not hold. In a later analysis, HLA-associated TCR beta chains were found to be more clonally expanded and to have lower generation probabilities than equally common non-associated chains. A cluster of highly shared sequence variants was judged likely to represent a technical artifact of the sequencing pipeline. In the study, about 150 TCR beta chains were listed as associated with cytomegalovirus. Because counts were too low, under 20 rarely observed V segments, including chromosome 9 orphons, were left out of the earlier analysis of about 620 of the donors. Three of the identified cytomegalovirus-associated TCR beta chains were confirmed in vitro to be specific for cytomegalovirus antigens. In a later genetic analysis, fewer N-insertions in productive TCRs were reported among donors in an Asian-associated ancestry cluster than the roughly 700-donor mean. Linkage disequilibrium might explain the correlated functional status among segregating V segments, but an unknown experimental factor could not be ruled out. According to a later analysis, most CMV-associated TCR beta chains appeared to be HLA-restricted, and the HLA associations seemed to be driven largely by CMV exposure. This cohort had only TCR beta chains sequenced, and the lack of alpha or paired-chain data limited which features could be detected. Most TCR sequences were seen in very few donors, while some public TCRs were found in many individuals. A later genetic analysis associated a missense DCLRE1C variant with V-gene and J-gene trimming of TCR beta chains, and an independent cohort replicated the association. In a later analysis, the rate of TCR association differed among HLA loci, with DRB1 alleles having the most associated TCRs and HLA-C alleles having the fewest. Some IMGT-functional V segments, including TRBV6-2 and TRBV6-3, could not be distinguished by the 87-base-pair reads and were therefore excluded. In a later analysis, 15,000 to 20,000 TCR beta sequences were associated with specific HLA alleles at a false discovery rate of 0.05. HLA typing was unavailable for some donors at each locus, so association tests used only the typed subset. Cytomegalovirus status was reported to be diagnosed by the classifier with high specificity and sensitivity in both the original and validation cohorts. The authors suggested that the approach could potentially be generalized to other disease states and immunological phenotypes.

The sequenced sample consisted of PBMCs. The TCR was taken from a young man in good health and CMV-seronegative. The sequence joins TRBV27 to TRBJ1-6; TRBD1 might be the D gene, on 6 matching bases. The CDR3 region reads CASSFKGVQGKNSPLHF. The DNA sequence follows: TGTGCCAGCAGTTTTAAGGGGGTACAGGGAAAAAATTCACCCCTCCACTTT.